This paragraph covers one T cell receptor (beta chain) sequence. No antigen is known for it. The V and J ends lost 3 bases and 3 bases respectively, with 15 bases between them. Germline lookup yields CDR1 SQVTM and CDR2 ANQGSEA. The CDR3 sequence is 14 residues long. This entry is derived from a study of T cell responses to AZD1222 COVID-19 vaccine. Overall study findings and caveats: Distributed over spike, vaccine-associated CD4 TCRs predominated at 160-218 and 743-854. At baseline, seropositivity was found in only six or seven AZD1222 recipients. Repertoire collection took place solely once the T cell response had peaked.

Profiled with immunoSEQ multiplex PCR; TCRdb holds only in-frame clones, not every one. The table records about 130,000 clones, about 92% of them present only once. Specimen: peripheral blood, collected on day 0 of MenACWY control vaccination. The TCR comes from an adult in good health. The V gene is TRBV29-1, the J gene TRBJ2-7; D tentatively fits TRBD1 or TRBD2 (5 bases each). The CDR3 reads CSVDGARTGYEQYF. CDR3 nucleotide sequence: TGCAGCGTTGACGGGGCCCGGACTGGCTACGAGCAGTACTTC.